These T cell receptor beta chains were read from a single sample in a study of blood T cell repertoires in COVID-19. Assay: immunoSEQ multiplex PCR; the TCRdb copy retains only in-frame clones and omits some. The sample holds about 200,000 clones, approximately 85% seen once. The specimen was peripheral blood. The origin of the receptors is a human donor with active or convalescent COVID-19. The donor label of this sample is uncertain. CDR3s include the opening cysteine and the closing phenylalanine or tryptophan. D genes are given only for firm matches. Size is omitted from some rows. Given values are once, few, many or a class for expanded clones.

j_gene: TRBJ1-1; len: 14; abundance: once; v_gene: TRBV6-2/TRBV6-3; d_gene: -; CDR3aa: CASSPVGGTTEVFF; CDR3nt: TGTGCCAGCAGTCCCGTGGGAGGTACAACTGAAGTTTTCTTT
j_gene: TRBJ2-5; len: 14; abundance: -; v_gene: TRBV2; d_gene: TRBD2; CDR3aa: CAIGRGAQGETQYF; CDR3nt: TGTGCCATAGGGCGGGGGGCGCAAGGAGAGACCCAGTACTTC
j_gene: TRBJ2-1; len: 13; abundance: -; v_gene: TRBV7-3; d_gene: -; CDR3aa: CASSSGVGNEQFF; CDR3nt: TGTGCCAGCAGCTCCGGGGTGGGGAATGAGCAGTTCTTC
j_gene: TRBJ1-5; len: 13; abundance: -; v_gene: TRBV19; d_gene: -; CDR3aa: CASSTRERQPQHF; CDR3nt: TGTGCCAGTAGTACCCGGGAACGGCAGCCCCAGCATTTT
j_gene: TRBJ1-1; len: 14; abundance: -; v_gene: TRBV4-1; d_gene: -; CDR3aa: CASSRMEANTEAFF; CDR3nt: TGCGCCAGCAGCCGCATGGAGGCGAACACTGAAGCTTTCTTT
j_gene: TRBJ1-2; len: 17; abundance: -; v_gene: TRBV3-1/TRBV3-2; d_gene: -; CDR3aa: CASSQRVDRLSFYGYTF; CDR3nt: TGTGCCAGCAGCCAACGCGTCGACAGATTATCCTTCTATGGCTACACCTTC
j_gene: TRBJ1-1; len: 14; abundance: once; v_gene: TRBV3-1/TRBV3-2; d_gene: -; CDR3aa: CASSQGRQNTEAFF; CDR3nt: TGTGCCAGCAGCCAAGGTCGACAGAACACTGAAGCTTTCTTT
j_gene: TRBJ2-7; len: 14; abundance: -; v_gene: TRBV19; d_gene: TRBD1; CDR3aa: CASSAQRQGGEQYF; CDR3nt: TGTGCCAGTAGCGCCCAGCGACAGGGCGGTGAGCAGTACTTC
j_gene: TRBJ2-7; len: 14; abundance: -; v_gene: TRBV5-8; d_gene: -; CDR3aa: CASSPAGGAYEQYF; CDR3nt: TGTGCCAGCAGCCCGGCCGGGGGTGCCTACGAGCAGTACTTC
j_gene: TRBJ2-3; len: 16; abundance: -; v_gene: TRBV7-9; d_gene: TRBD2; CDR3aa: CASSSQRGGRTDTQYF; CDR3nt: TGTGCCAGCAGCTCCCAGCGGGGGGGTCGGACAGATACGCAGTATTTT
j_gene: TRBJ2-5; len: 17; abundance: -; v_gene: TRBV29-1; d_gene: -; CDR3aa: CSVERLGGPLTGETQYF; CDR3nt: TGCAGCGTTGAACGATTAGGGGGACCCCTAACCGGAGAGACCCAGTACTTC
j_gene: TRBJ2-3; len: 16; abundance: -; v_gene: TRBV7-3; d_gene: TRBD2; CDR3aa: CASSSLAGSTGDTQYF; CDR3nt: TGTGCCAGCAGCTCCCTAGCGGGGAGTACGGGAGATACGCAGTATTTT
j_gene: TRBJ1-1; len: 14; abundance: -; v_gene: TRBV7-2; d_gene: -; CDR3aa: CASSWAGKNTEAFF; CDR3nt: TGTGCCAGCAGCTGGGCAGGGAAAAACACTGAAGCTTTCTTT
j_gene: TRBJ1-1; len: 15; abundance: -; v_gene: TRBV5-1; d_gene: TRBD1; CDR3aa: CASSPRTGKDTEAFF; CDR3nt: TGCGCCAGCAGCCCCCGGACAGGGAAAGACACTGAAGCTTTCTTT
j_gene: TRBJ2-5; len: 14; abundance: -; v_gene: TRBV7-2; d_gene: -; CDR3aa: CASSEKVAGRTQYF; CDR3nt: TGTGCCAGCAGCGAGAAAGTCGCAGGGCGGACCCAGTACTTC
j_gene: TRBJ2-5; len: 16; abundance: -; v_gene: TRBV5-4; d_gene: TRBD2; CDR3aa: CASRMDAGLASETQYF; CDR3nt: TGTGCCAGCAGAATGGATGCGGGACTAGCTTCGGAGACCCAGTACTTC
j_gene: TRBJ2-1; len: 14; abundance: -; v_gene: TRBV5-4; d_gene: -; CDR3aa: CASSKPGGDNEQFF; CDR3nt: TGTGCCAGCAGCAAACCCGGGGGAGACAATGAGCAGTTCTTC
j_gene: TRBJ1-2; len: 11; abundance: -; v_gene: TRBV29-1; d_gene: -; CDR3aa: CSVEGLYGYTF; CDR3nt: TGCAGCGTTGAAGGACTCTATGGCTACACCTTC
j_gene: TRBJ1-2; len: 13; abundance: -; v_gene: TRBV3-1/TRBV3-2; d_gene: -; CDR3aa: CASSIQARGSYTF; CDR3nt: TGTGCCAGCAGCATACAGGCGCGTGGTAGCTACACCTTC
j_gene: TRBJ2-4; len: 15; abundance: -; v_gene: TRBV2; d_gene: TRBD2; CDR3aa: CASSVGRGGRSIQYF; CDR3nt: TGTGCCAGCAGTGTCGGGCGGGGGGGCCGAAGCATTCAGTACTTC
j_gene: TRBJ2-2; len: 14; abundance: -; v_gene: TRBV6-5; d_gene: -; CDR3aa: CASSYDTYTGELFF; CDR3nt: TGTGCCAGCAGTTATGACACCTACACCGGGGAGCTGTTTTTT
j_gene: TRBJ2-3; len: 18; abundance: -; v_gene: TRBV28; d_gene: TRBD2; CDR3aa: CASSLDSGGARDTDTQYF; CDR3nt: TGTGCCAGCAGTCTGGATAGCGGGGGGGCCCGAGACACAGATACGCAGTATTTT
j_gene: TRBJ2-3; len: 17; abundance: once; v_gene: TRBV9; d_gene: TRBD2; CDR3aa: CASSVGLAGAASDTQYF; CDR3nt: TGTGCCAGCAGCGTGGGACTAGCGGGAGCTGCGTCAGATACGCAGTATTTT
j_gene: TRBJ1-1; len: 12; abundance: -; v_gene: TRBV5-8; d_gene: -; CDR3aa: CASSLEGSEAFF; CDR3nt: TGTGCCAGCAGCTTGGAGGGGTCTGAAGCTTTCTTT
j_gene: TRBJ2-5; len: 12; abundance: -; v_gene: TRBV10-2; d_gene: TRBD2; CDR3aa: CASTSGVETQYF; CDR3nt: TGCGCCAGCACTAGCGGGGTAGAGACCCAGTACTTC
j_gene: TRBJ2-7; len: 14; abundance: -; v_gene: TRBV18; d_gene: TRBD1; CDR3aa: CASSPLGTAYEQYF; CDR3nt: TGTGCCAGCTCACCACTAGGGACAGCCTACGAGCAGTACTTC
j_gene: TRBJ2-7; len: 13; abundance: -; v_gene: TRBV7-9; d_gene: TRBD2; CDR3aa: CASSYGGAYEQYF; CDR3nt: TGTGCCAGCAGCTACGGGGGGGCCTACGAGCAGTACTTC
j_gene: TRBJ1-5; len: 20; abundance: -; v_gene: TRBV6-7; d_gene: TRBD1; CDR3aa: CASSYPNQGGRDYSNQPQHF; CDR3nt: TGTGCCAGCAGTTACCCAAATCAGGGGGGCCGAGATTATAGCAATCAGCCCCAGCATTTT
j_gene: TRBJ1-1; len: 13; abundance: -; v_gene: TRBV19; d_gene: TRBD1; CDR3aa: CASSARQGSEAFF; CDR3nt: TGTGCCAGTAGTGCCAGACAGGGCTCCGAAGCTTTCTTT
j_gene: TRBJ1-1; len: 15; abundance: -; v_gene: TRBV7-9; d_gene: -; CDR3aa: CASSRGAGRNTEAFF; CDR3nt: TGTGCCAGCAGCCGGGGTGCAGGACGGAACACTGAAGCTTTCTTT
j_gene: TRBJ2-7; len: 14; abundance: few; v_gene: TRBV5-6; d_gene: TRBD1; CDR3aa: CASSFIDRAGEQYF; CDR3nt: TGTGCCAGCAGCTTCATCGACAGGGCCGGCGAGCAGTACTTC
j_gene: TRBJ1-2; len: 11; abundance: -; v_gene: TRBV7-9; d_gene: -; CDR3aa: CATLTVQAYTF; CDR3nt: TGTGCCACCCTAACCGTCCAAGCTTACACCTTC
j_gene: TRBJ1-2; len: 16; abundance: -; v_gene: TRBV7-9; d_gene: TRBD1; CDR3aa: CASSLAWTGDFGGYTF; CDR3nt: TGTGCCAGCAGCTTAGCCTGGACAGGGGATTTCGGGGGCTACACCTTC
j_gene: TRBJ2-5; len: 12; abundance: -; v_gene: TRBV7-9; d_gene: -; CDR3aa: CASSPYQETQYF; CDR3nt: TGTGCCAGCAGCCCGTACCAAGAGACCCAGTACTTC
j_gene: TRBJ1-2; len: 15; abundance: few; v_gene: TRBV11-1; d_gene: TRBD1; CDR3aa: CASSLEVTGIGGYTF; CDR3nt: TGTGCCAGCAGCCTTGAGGTGACAGGGATAGGTGGCTACACCTTC
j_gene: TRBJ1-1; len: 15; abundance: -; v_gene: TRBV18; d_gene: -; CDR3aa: CASSPPRGGVTEAFF; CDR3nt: TGTGCCAGCTCACCACCGAGAGGGGGTGTTACTGAAGCTTTCTTT
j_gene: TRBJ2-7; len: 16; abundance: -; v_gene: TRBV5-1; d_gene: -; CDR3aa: CASSLESATISYEQYF; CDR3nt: TGCGCCAGCAGCTTGGAGTCGGCCACTATCTCCTACGAGCAGTACTTC
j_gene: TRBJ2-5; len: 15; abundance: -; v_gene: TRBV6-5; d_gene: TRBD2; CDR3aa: CATGGLAGAQETQYF; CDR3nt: TGTGCCACCGGTGGACTAGCGGGTGCTCAAGAGACCCAGTACTTC